A selection of T cell receptor beta chains follows, all from one sample in a study of beta chain features in type 1 diabetes. Sequencing used immunoSEQ multiplex PCR; TCRdb keeps in-frame clones, though not all of them. The repertoire has some 300,000 clones, around 7.3% of them found once; the top ten carry approximately 1%. Sequenced material: central memory CD4+ T cells from blood. The origin of the receptors is a woman between 18 and 29 years old in good health. The CDR3 runs from the conserved cysteine through the conserved F or W. The D gene is left open where the match is weak. Where a row states a size, it is once, few, many or the class of an expanded clone; other rows omit it.

CASSRTGPALVANVLTF TGTGCCAGCTCCCGTACTGGGCCGGCGCTGGTCGCCAACGTCCTGACTTTC TRBJ2-6 many TRBV18 -
CASSLGTSNLNEQFF TGTGCCAGCAGCTTAGGGACTAGCAACCTCAATGAGCAGTTCTTC TRBJ2-1 few TRBV7-3 TRBD2
CSRASDYGYTF TGCAGTAGGGCCTCCGACTATGGCTACACCTTC TRBJ1-2 few TRBV20-1 -
CASSSEGSSYEQYF TGTGCCAGCAGCTCAGAGGGGTCTTCCTACGAGCAGTACTTC TRBJ2-7 - TRBV7-9 -
CASSVVAGSDTQYF TGTGCCAGCAGTGTGGTAGCGGGCTCAGATACGCAGTATTTT TRBJ2-3 few TRBV6-4 TRBD2
CAWSRQVGWVVF TGTGCCTGGAGTCGACAGGTGGGATGGGTAGTCTTC TRBJ2-1 few TRBV30 -
CASSQDGSLPLGYTF TGTGCCAGCAGCCAAGATGGTTCTCTTCCTCTCGGCTACACCTTC TRBJ1-2 few TRBV4-2 -
CASSFSDRRTYGYTF TGTGCCAGCAGTTTTTCTGACCGCAGAACCTATGGCTACACCTTC TRBJ1-2 few TRBV28 -
CASSELGNRGGNTEAFF TGTGCCAGCAGTGAATTAGGGAACAGGGGAGGGAACACTGAAGCTTTCTTT TRBJ1-1 few TRBV25-1 TRBD1
CASRPYFDSSTDTQYF TGTGCCAGCAGACCCTATTTCGACAGTTCCACAGATACGCAGTATTTT TRBJ2-3 - TRBV2 -
CSGRGTEAFF TGCAGTGGCAGGGGCACTGAAGCTTTCTTT TRBJ1-1 - TRBV20-1 -
CASSFSRSHF TGTGCCAGCAGTTTCAGCAGGTCCCACTTT TRBJ1-1 - TRBV28 -
CASSQPSRGGGNEQFF TGCGCCAGCAGCCAACCTTCCCGGGGGGGAGGCAATGAGCAGTTCTTC TRBJ2-1 few TRBV4-1 TRBD2
CASSPDRVNTGELFF TGCGCCAGCAGCCCGGACAGGGTAAACACCGGGGAGCTGTTTTTT TRBJ2-2 - TRBV5-1 TRBD1
CASRGQGVYQPQHF TGTGCCAGCAGGGGACAGGGGGTGTATCAGCCCCAGCATTTT TRBJ1-5 few TRBV18 TRBD1
CASSQGSTGGTEAFF TGTGCCAGCAGCCAAGGATCTACAGGGGGCACTGAAGCTTTCTTT TRBJ1-1 - TRBV4-2 TRBD1
CAISELYGNEQFF TGTGCCATCAGTGAGCTATACGGAAATGAGCAGTTCTTC TRBJ2-1 many TRBV10-3 -
CASSLVGRQVQGEQFF TGCGCCAGCAGCTTGGTGGGCAGACAGGTTCAAGGTGAGCAGTTCTTC TRBJ2-1 few TRBV5-1 -
CASSIGLQGANYGYTF TGTGCCAGCAGCATTGGCTTACAGGGGGCTAACTATGGCTACACCTTC TRBJ1-2 few TRBV5-4 TRBD1
CASSKEGGDTQYF TGTGCCAGCAGCAAAGAAGGAGGAGATACGCAGTATTTT TRBJ2-3 few TRBV11-3 -
CASSEALRRSTEAFF TGTGCCAGCAGTGAAGCTCTGAGACGGTCCACTGAAGCTTTCTTT TRBJ1-1 many TRBV6-1 -
CASSLADQETQYF TGTGCCAGCAGCTTAGCTGACCAAGAGACCCAGTACTTC TRBJ2-5 few TRBV11-3 -
CASSVNPKYQETQYF TGTGCCAGCAGCGTAAACCCCAAGTACCAAGAGACCCAGTACTTC TRBJ2-5 few TRBV9 -
CAWSAGGNQPQHF TGTGCCTGGAGTGCTGGGGGAAATCAGCCCCAGCATTTT TRBJ1-5 few TRBV30 -
CASSSGDNSGGAWAKNIQYF TGTGCCAGCAGCTCAGGAGATAATAGCGGGGGGGCTTGGGCCAAAAACATTCAGTACTTC TRBJ2-4 - TRBV5-4 TRBD2
CASSLVGYHRKAGGYEQFF TGTGCCAGCAGCTTGGTAGGGTATCACAGGAAAGCGGGAGGGTATGAGCAGTTCTTC TRBJ2-1 - TRBV5-4 TRBD2
CASSLWGTDSNQPQHF TGTGCCAGCAGTCTATGGGGTACAGATAGCAATCAGCCCCAGCATTTT TRBJ1-5 many TRBV27 -
CASSRDSGDQNIQYF TGTGCCAGCAGCCGGGACTCGGGGGACCAAAACATTCAGTACTTC TRBJ2-4 - TRBV7-3 -
CASSRSAAGGADTQYF TGCGCCAGCAGCCGCTCGGCCGCGGGGGGGGCAGATACGCAGTATTTT TRBJ2-3 - TRBV4-1 TRBD2
CAWSVDSTYQETQYF TGTGCCTGGAGTGTGGACAGTACTTACCAAGAGACCCAGTACTTC TRBJ2-5 - TRBV30 -
CASSPTSRKTEAFF TGCGCCAGCAGTCCGACGAGTCGTAAAACTGAAGCTTTCTTT TRBJ1-1 many TRBV4-1 -
CASSRGQAYQQPQHF TGTGCCAGCAGTCGTGGACAGGCGTATCAACAGCCCCAGCATTTT TRBJ1-5 - TRBV2 TRBD1
CATFGLATGELFF TGTGCCACTTTCGGGCTCGCTACCGGGGAGCTGTTTTTT TRBJ2-2 many TRBV21-1 -
CASSFRPGLGEKLFF TGTGCCAGCAGTTTTCGCCCCGGCTTAGGTGAAAAACTGTTTTTT TRBJ1-4 - TRBV27 -
CAWSGLAGRNEQFF TGTGCCTGGAGTGGTCTAGCGGGAAGGAATGAGCAGTTCTTC TRBJ2-1 - TRBV30 TRBD2
CASSPLSGEKLFF TGTGCCAGCAGTCCCCTCTCCGGGGAAAAACTGTTTTTT TRBJ1-4 - TRBV6-6 -
CASSLTAGGTDTQYF TGTGCCAGCAGCTTGACAGCGGGGGGCACAGATACGCAGTATTTT TRBJ2-3 many TRBV13 TRBD2
CAWSPRIKSYGYTF TGTGCCTGGAGTCCTAGAATCAAATCATATGGCTACACCTTC TRBJ1-2 - TRBV30 -
CASSFGTPSNQPQHF TGTGCCAGCAGCTTCGGGACCCCTAGCAATCAGCCCCAGCATTTT TRBJ1-5 few TRBV7-9 -
CSGGTGDARNEQFF TGCAGCGGGGGGACAGGGGATGCTCGCAATGAGCAGTTCTTC TRBJ2-1 - TRBV29-1 TRBD1
CASSKLAGYNEQFF TGTGCCAGCAGCAAGCTAGCGGGCTACAATGAGCAGTTCTTC TRBJ2-1 few TRBV11-3 TRBD2
CASSHAKNIQYF TGTGCCAGCAGCCACGCCAAAAACATTCAGTACTTC TRBJ2-4 few TRBV7-2 -
CAWSVQKETQYF TGTGCCTGGAGTGTACAGAAAGAGACCCAGTACTTC TRBJ2-5 few TRBV30 -
CASSGFLAGEETQYF TGCGCCAGCAGCGGATTCCTAGCGGGAGAAGAGACCCAGTACTTC TRBJ2-5 - TRBV5-1 TRBD2
CASSWETGELFF TGCGCCAGCAGCTGGGAAACCGGGGAGCTGTTTTTT TRBJ2-2 many TRBV5-1 -
CASSVTEDPNTGELFF TGTGCCAGCAGCGTAACCGAGGACCCGAACACCGGGGAGCTGTTTTTT TRBJ2-2 - TRBV9 -
CAISGGVYGYTF TGTGCCATTTCAGGGGGCGTCTATGGCTACACCTTC TRBJ1-2 - TRBV7-9 TRBD1
CASSRQGAVSTGELFF TGTGCCAGCTCACGACAGGGCGCTGTGAGCACCGGGGAGCTGTTTTTT TRBJ2-2 - TRBV18 TRBD1
CASSLEFRTGGVKNIQYF TGTGCCAGCAGCTTAGAGTTTCGGACAGGGGGCGTTAAGAACATTCAGTACTTC TRBJ2-4 few TRBV7-2 TRBD1
CASSPTGGPDTQYF TGTGCCAGCAGCCCCACGGGGGGCCCAGATACGCAGTATTTT TRBJ2-3 many TRBV7-2 -